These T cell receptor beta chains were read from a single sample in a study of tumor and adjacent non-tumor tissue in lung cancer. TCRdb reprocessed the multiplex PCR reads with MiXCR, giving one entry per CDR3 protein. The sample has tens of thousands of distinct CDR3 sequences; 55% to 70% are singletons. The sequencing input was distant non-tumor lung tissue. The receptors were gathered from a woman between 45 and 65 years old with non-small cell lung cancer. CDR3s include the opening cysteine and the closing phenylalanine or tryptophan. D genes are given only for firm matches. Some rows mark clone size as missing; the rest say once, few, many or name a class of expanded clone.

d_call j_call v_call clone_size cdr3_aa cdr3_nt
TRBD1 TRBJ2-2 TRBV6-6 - CVSSRPSTGASNTGELFF TGTGTCAGCAGCCGACCCTCGACAGGGGCCTCGAACACCGGGGAGCTGTTTTTT
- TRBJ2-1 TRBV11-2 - CATSLTLPGRTPGEQFF TGTGCCACCAGCTTAACACTTCCGGGACGGACGCCGGGGGAGCAGTTCTTC
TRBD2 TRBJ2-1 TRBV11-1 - CARSLFGGRTYNKQFF TGTGCCCGCAGCTTATTTGGCGGGAGGACCTACAATAAGCAGTTCTTC
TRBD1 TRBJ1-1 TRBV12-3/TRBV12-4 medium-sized CASNRPGQGGTEAFF TGTGCCAGCAATCGACCGGGACAGGGTGGAACTGAAGCTTTCTTT
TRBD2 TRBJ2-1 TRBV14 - CASSKGVTSGKLF TGTGCCAGCAGCAAAGGGGTTACTAGCGGGAAACTCTTC
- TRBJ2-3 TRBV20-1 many CSASQVADTDTQYF TGCAGTGCTAGTCAGGTGGCCGACACAGATACGCAGTATTTT
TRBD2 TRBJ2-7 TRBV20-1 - CNLMGLVGPQQYF TGCAATCTCATGGGACTAGTGGGACCACAGCAGTACTTC
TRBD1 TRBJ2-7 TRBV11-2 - CARSSGTGRSYEQYF TGTGCCAGGAGCTCGGGGACAGGCCGGAGTTACGAGCAGTACTTC
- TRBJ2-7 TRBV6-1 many CASREDNRVYEQYF TGTGCCAGCAGGGAAGATAACAGGGTCTACGAGCAGTACTTC
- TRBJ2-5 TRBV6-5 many CASSYGLTPGETQYF TGTGCCAGCAGTTATGGCCTCACCCCGGGAGAGACCCAGTACTTC
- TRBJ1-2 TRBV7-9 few CAITKTGTNYGYTF TGTGCCATCACCAAGACAGGAACCAACTATGGCTACACCTTC
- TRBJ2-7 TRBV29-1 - CSVDMAYEQYF TGCAGCGTAGACATGGCCTACGAGCAGTACTTC
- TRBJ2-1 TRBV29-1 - CYVEDTAYNVQFF TGCTACGTCGAAGATACAGCGTACAATGTGCAGTTCTTC
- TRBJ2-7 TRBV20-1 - CSARRTASCEQYF TGCAGTGCTAGACGGACGGCCTCCTGCGAGCAGTATTTC
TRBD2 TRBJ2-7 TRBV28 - CASSILGLVEQPYEQYF TGTGCCAGCAGTATACTCGGACTAGTGGAACAACCATACGAGCAGTACTTC
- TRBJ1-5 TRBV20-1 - CNVRGDSYQPQHF TGCAATGTTAGAGGGGATAGCTATCAGCCCCAGCATTTT
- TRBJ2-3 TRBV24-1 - CATSGRNRGGTDTQYF TGTGCCACCAGTGGTCGGAACCGGGGAGGCACAGATACGCAGTATTTT
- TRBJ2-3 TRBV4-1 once CTSSSSAREDTQYF TGCACCAGCAGCTCAAGCGCCAGGGAGGATACACAGTATTTT
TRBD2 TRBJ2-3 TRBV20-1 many CSARGASGSFTQYF TGCAGTGCTAGGGGAGCTAGCGGGAGCTTTACGCAGTATTTT
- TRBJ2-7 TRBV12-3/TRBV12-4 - CASSRDYERYF TGTGCCAGCAGTAGAGACTACGAGCGGTACTTC
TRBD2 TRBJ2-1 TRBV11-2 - CASSRMILAGDNEQLF TGTGCCAGCAGTAGGATGATACTAGCGGGGGACAATGAGCAGTTATTC
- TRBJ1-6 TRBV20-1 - CSARVTSPNDSPLRF TGCAGTGCTAGGGTGACAAGCCCAAACGATTCACCCCTCCGCTTT
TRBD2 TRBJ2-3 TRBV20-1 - CSAETTSGRDSTDAQYF TGCAGTGCCGAGACGACTAGCGGGAGGGATAGTACAGATGCGCAGTATTTT
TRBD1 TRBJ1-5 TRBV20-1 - CTARETGGYDQPQHF TGCACTGCTAGAGAAACAGGGGGATACGATCAGCCACAGCATTTT
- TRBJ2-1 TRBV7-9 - CASSLVGHPSDEEFF TGTGCCAGCAGCTTAGTAGGACACCCTTCGGATGAGGAGTTCTTC
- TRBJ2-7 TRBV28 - CASAQSTFYEQYF TGTGCCAGCGCACAGTCGACATTCTACGAGCAGTACTTC
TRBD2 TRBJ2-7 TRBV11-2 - CASSLVAGGYEQYF TGCGCCAGTAGCTTAGTAGCGGGAGGGTACGAGCAGTACTTC
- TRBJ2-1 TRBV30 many CAWSDGYNEQFF TGTGCCTGGAGTGACGGATACAATGAGCAGTTCTTC
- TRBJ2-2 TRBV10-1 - CTSSDEGFAGEPFF TGCACCAGCAGTGATGAGGGCTTCGCCGGGGAGCCGTTTTTT
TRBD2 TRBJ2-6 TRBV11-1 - CASIGPGGSYTGANVLTF TGTGCCAGCATCGGTCCGGGGGGGTCTTACACTGGGGCCAACGTCCTGACTTTC
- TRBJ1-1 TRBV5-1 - CASSFFLKWRNREDTEAFF TGCGCCAGCAGCTTTTTTCTCAAGTGGCGTAACAGGGAGGACACTGAAGCTTTCTTT
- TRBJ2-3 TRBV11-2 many CASSLDPQSTDTQYF TGTGCCAGCAGCTTAGACCCCCAGTCCACAGATACGCAGTATTTT
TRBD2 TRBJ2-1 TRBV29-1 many CSARRTSGRAPNEQFF TGCAGCGCTCGCCGGACTAGCGGGAGGGCACCAAATGAGCAGTTCTTC
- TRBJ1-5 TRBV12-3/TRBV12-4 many CASSHRGRGDQPQHF TGTGCCAGCAGTCACCGAGGTCGTGGGGATCAGCCCCAGCATTTT
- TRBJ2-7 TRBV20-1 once CSARDRLYEQYF TGCAGTGCTAGAGACCGACTGTACGAGCAGTACTTC
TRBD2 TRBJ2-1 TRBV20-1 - CSARDSFGTNWRDYEQFF TGCAGTGCTAGAGATTCCTTCGGGACTAACTGGAGGGATTATGAGCAGTTCTTC
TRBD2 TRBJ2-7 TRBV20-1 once CSARLVAGHKTDSYEQYF TGCAGTGCTAGGCTAGTAGCGGGCCATAAGACTGACTCCTACGAGCAATACTTC
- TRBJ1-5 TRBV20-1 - CSAPDRSNNQLQHF TGCAGTGCTCCAGACAGGAGCAACAATCAGCTCCAGCATTTT
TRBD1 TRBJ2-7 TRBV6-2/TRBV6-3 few CASRYPTGSHEQYF TGTGCCAGCAGATACCCGACAGGGAGCCACGAGCAGTACTTC
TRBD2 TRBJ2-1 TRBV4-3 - CASSQHSPGTSGSNDEQFF TGCGCCAGCAGCCAGCATTCGCCCGGGACTAGCGGATCGAACGATGAGCAGTTCTTC
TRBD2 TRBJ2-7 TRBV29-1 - CSVEAARLAGSYEQYF TGCAGCGTTGAAGCTGCGAGACTAGCGGGATCCTACGAGCAGTACTTT
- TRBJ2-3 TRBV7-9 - CTSSGYKSGQNSTDTQYF TGTACCAGCAGCGGGTACAAGTCGGGACAAAATAGCACAGATACCCAGTATTTT
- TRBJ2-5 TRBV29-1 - CSVEVGSTQETQYF TGCAGCGTTGAAGTCGGCAGTACTCAAGAGACCCAGTACTTC
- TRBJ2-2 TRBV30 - CAWSGVGIGELFF TGTGCCTGGAGCGGGGTAGGCATCGGGGAGCTGTTTTTT
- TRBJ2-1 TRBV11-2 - CASSLGLTGVKSEQFF TGTGCCAGCAGCCTAGGACTAACGGGAGTTAAGAGTGAGCAGTTCTTC
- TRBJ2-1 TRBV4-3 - CASSQEEEGEHFF TGCGCCAGCAGCCAAGAGGAAGAAGGTGAGCATTTCTTC
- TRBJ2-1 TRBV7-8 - CVSSLVGVPDRNNEQFF TGTGTCAGCAGCCTAGTGGGGGTCCCGGACAGAAACAACGAGCAGTTCTTC
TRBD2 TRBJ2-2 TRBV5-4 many CASSLAGKNTGELFF TGTGCCAGCAGCTTAGCGGGAAAGAACACCGGGGAGCTGTTTTTT
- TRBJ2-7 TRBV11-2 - CTSSPTSVELYF TGTACCAGCAGCCCCACCTCGGTCGAGCTGTACTTC
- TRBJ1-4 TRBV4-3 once CANSQDPREEKLFF TGCGCCAACAGCCAAGATCCGAGGGAGGAAAAACTATTTTTT
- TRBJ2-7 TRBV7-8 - CASSLAHPNYGQYF TGTGCCAGCAGCTTAGCACATCCCAATTACGGGCAGTACTTC
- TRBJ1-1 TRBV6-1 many CASMDGNTEAFF TGTGCCAGCATGGACGGGAACACTGAAGCTTTCTTT
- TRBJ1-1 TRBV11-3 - CASSPRRGAGEGTEAFF TGTGCCAGCAGCCCCCGGCGCGGGGCAGGGGAGGGCACTGAAGCTTTCTTT
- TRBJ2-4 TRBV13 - CAGSLGQAKNIQYF TGTGCCGGCAGCTTGGGACAAGCCAAAAACATTCAGTACTTC
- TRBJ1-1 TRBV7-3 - CASSLTGNTETFF TGTGCCAGCAGCTTAACCGGGAACACTGAAACTTTCTTT
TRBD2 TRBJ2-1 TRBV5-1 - CASSGGEPYNEQFF TGCGCCAGCAGCGGGGGGGAACCCTACAATGAGCAGTTCTTC
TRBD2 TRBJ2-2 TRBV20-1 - CNARGLAETAGELFF TGTAATGCTAGAGGGCTAGCGGAGACGGCCGGGGAGCTGTTTTTT
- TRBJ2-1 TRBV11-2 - CANSLSGYEQFF TGTGCCAACAGCCTCTCAGGATACGAGCAGTTCTTC
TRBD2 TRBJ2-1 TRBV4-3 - CTSSQEYTSGRVNRFF TGCACCAGCAGCCAAGAATACACTAGCGGGAGGGTTAACAGGTTCTTC
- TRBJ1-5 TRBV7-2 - CASSLSTNQPQHF TGTGCCAGCAGCTTGTCAACCAATCAGCCCCAGCATTTT